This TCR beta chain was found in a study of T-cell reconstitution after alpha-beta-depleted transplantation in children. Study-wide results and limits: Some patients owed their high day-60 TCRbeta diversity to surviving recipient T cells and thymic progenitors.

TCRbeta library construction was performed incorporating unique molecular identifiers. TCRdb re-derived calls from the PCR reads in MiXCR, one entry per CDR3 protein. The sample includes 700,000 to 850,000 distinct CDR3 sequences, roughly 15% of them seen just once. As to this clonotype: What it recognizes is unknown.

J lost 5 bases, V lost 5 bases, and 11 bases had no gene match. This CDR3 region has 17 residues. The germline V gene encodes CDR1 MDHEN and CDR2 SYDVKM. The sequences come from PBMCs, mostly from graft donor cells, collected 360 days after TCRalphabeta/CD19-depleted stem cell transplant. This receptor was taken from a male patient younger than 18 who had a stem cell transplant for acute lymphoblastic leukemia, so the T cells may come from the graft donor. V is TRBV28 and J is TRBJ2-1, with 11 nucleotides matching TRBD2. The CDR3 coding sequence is TGTGCCAGCAGTCAACCAGCGCCGGGACTAGCGGACAATGAGCAGTTCTTC. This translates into CASSQPAPGLADNEQFF. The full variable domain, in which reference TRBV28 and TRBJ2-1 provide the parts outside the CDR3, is DVKVTQSSRYLVKRTGEKVFLECVQDMDHENMFWYRQDPGLGLRLIYFSYDVKMKEKGDIPEGYSVSREKKERFSLILESASTNQTSMYLCASSQPAPGLADNEQFFGPGTRLTVL.